This T cell receptor (beta chain) derives from a study of PD-1 blockade in classical Hodgkin lymphoma. Study-wide points: Newly diagnosed patients reportedly trailed healthy donors in baseline TCR diversity. Complete responders entered with baseline diversity on par with newly diagnosed patients, the results showed.

By share, this clone counts as medium-sized (0.01 to 0.1%). Antigen: not known. Germline loops: CDR1 SGHNT, CDR2 YYREEE (reference sequence). The CDR3 runs 12 residues. Between the trimmed V and J ends, which lost 4 bases and 1 base, there was a span of 6 bases. Libraries were prepared by immunoSEQ multiplex PCR; TCRdb keeps only in-frame clonotypes and omits some of them. The sample records 66,000 or so clones, over 70% being singletons. Exposure to brentuximab vedotin varied, and each patient had relapsed following autologous stem cell transplantation. The V call is TRBV5-4, the J call TRBJ2-7; no firm D call. This clonotype was obtained from a human donor with classical Hodgkin lymphoma. The sample here was peripheral blood mononuclear cells (PBMCs), taken before the second cycle of nivolumab. DNA for the CDR3: TGTGCCAGCAGCGTTGGATCCTACGAGCAGTACTTC. Translation: CASSVGSYEQYF. The whole variable domain, remainder taken from reference TRBV5-4 and TRBJ2-7, is ETGVTQSPTHLIKTRGQQVTLRCSSQSGHNTVSWYQQALGQGPQFIFQYYREEENGRGNFPPRFSGLQFPNYSSELNVNALELDDSALYLCASSVGSYEQYFGPGTRLTVT.